Below are 27 T cell receptor beta chains sequenced from a single sample in a study of long-term antiretroviral therapy in people with HIV. Version v3.0 of the immunoSEQ assay was performed at survey level. Clones were sequenced by immunoSEQ multiplex PCR, and TCRdb holds only the in-frame ones, with some missing. The data show more than 25,000 clones, with roughly nine tenths seen just once and 4.2% held by the top ten. The source was unsorted PBMCs, collected 3.1 years after starting antiretroviral therapy. These TCRs come from a young man with HIV.

The V call is TRBV4-3, the J call TRBJ1-1; D gene uncertain. CDR3 size: 17 residues. Deletions cut 4 bases from V and 0 bases from J, with 18 bases between. Germline loops: CDR1 LGHNA, CDR2 YSLEER. This CDR3 reads CASSPRPGPEMNTEAFF. In nucleotides, the CDR3 is TGCGCCAGCAGCCCCCGTCCGGGCCCCGAAATGAACACTGAAGCTTTCTTT.

This chain joins TRBV4-3 and TRBJ1-3; the D gene is possibly TRBD1 (5 bases). The V and J ends lost 0 bases and 3 bases respectively, with 18 bases between them. Per the germline V gene, CDR1 is LGHNA and CDR2 is YSLEER. This CDR3 region has 18 residues. The CDR3 DNA sequence: TGCGCCAGCAGCCAAGATCTTCAGGGAAGGGACCGTGGAAACACCATATATTTT. Protein: CASSQDLQGRDRGNTIYF.

V and J are TRBV7-8 and TRBJ2-2; 11 bases map to TRBD2. Trimming took 5 bases from V and 2 from J; bases not matched to a gene: 7. Per germline, CDR1 SGHVS and CDR2 FQNEAQ. The length of the CDR3 is 17 residues. The CDR3 region is CASSLLLAGDNTGELFF. The CDR3 DNA sequence: TGTGCCAGCAGCCTCTTACTAGCGGGGGACAACACCGGGGAGCTGTTTTTT.

The chain employs TRBV19 and TRBJ1-4; D possibly corresponds to TRBD1 (6 bases). Germline V gives CDR1 LNHDA, CDR2 SQIVND (reference sequence). The CDR3 sequence is 13 residues long. V lost 5 bases and J 8 bases, leaving 12 bases between the germline ends. CDR3 region: CASSGGLGEKLFF. The CDR3 DNA follows: TGTGCCAGTAGTGGGGGGCTTGGAGAAAAACTGTTTTTT.

V gene TRBV9 combines with J gene TRBJ2-3; 13 bases are a match to TRBD2. The trim removed 0 bases at V and 5 bases at J, leaving 15 bases unmatched. Germline-derived CDR1 and CDR2 are SGDLS and YYNGEE. This CDR3 comprises 20 residues. The CDR3 here is CASSVATPTSGGTLEDTQYF. For the CDR3, the DNA is TGTGCCAGCAGCGTAGCTACCCCGACTAGCGGGGGGACTTTGGAAGATACGCAGTATTTT.

This clone was recorded once. The V gene is TRBV6-5, the J gene TRBJ2-3, with a possible D match to TRBD2 (5 bases). CDR3 length: 15 residues. V was pared by 5 bases and J by 0 bases, with 12 bases between. The germline gives CDR1 MNHEY, CDR2 SVGAGI. The CDR3 DNA reads as TGTGCCAGCAGTCCGCGTAGCGATAGCACAGATACGCAGTATTTT. This translates into CASSPRSDSTDTQYF.

The chain uses TRBV7-9 and TRBJ1-2, with D uncertain. This CDR3 is built from 15 residues. The V end was cut by 4 bases, the J end by 3 bases, with 15 bases between. Germline V gives CDR1 SEHNR, CDR2 FQNEAQ (reference sequence). The CDR3 region is CASSSLSGMDYGYTF. DNA of the CDR3: TGTGCCAGCAGCTCCCTGAGTGGAATGGACTATGGCTACACCTTC. The whole variable domain, remainder taken from reference TRBV7-9 and TRBJ1-2, is DTGVSQNPRHKITKRGQNVTFRCDPISEHNRLYWYRQTLGQGPEFLTYFQNEAQLEKSRLLSDRFSAERPKGSFSTLEIQRTEQGDSAMYLCASSSLSGMDYGYTFGSGTRLTVV.

Here the CDR3 DNA reads TGCGCCAGCAGTGAGTCAAGGACAGGGGTTAATGAGCAGTTCTTC. Residues: CASSESRTGVNEQFF. The rearrangement uses TRBV10-1 and TRBJ2-7; 9 bases are shared with TRBD1. Judging by the DNA end, TRBJ2-1 fits better; the J call may be wrong. The V gene's germline CDR1 is WNHNN and CDR2 SYGVQD (reference sequence). The CDR3 runs 15 residues.

The chain recombines TRBV13 with TRBJ1-4; D gene ambiguous. This CDR3 spans 14 amino acids. In germline, CDR1 is PRHDT, CDR2 FYEKMQ (reference sequence). V lost 5 bases to trimming and J lost 11 bases, with 18 bases between them. DNA of the CDR3: TGTGCCAGCAGCCTGCTCAGGACCCCGGGGAAACTGTTTTTT. Its translation is CASSLLRTPGKLFF.

V is TRBV20-1 and J is TRBJ1-2; weak D call: TRBD1 (5 bases). The germline V gene encodes CDR1 DFQATT and CDR2 SNEGSKA (reference sequence). The CDR3 has 11 residues. Trimming removed 6 bases from V and 7 bases from J, with 12 bases in between. Here the CDR3 reads CSASGRGGYTF. The CDR3 bases are TGCAGTGCCTCGGGTAGGGGTGGCTACACCTTC.

The V gene is TRBV19, the J gene TRBJ2-7, with D perhaps TRBD2 (5 bases). This CDR3 contains 11 residues. V lost 5 bases and J 6 bases, leaving 8 bases between the germline ends. Germline assignment: CDR1 LNHDA and CDR2 SQIVND (reference sequence). This chain's CDR3 is CASSLGSEQYF. The CDR3 nucleotides are TGTGCCAGTAGTTTGGGGAGCGAGCAGTACTTC.

This clone was picked up one time. The chain has TRBV7-6 and TRBJ2-2; 9 bases are shared with TRBD2. Germline V gene data show CDR1 as SGHVS and CDR2 as FNYEAQ. CDR3 length: 17 residues. After removal of 5 bases from V and 5 bases from J, the junction contained 12 bases not matched to a gene. The CDR3 protein is CASSIGAGGPGTGELFF. CDR3 DNA: TGTGCCAGCAGCATTGGTGCGGGGGGGCCTGGTACCGGGGAGCTGTTTTTT.

This chain connects TRBV13 to TRBJ2-7; 11 bases align to TRBD1. The germline gives CDR1 PRHDT, CDR2 FYEKMQ (reference sequence). This CDR3 is built from 14 residues. V lost 5 bases to trimming and J lost 1 base; unmatched junction nucleotides: 1. In DNA form, the CDR3 reads TGTGCCAGCAGCGGACAGGGGGCTTCCTACGAGCAGTACTTC. This gives the protein CASSGQGASYEQYF.

This clone appeared a few times. The chain is built from TRBV27 and TRBJ2-7; D might be TRBD2 (7 bases). This CDR3 region has 16 residues. Trimming pared 0 bases from V and 3 bases from J, leaving 15 bases between. Germline CDR1 MNHEY, CDR2 SMNVEV (reference sequence). CDR3 nucleotides: TGTGCCAGCAGTTTATCGGGGGGGGCGCAGGGCTACGAGCAGTACTTC. Translated: CASSLSGGAQGYEQYF.

The rearrangement uses TRBV9 and TRBJ1-2, with unresolved D. With 4 bases removed from V and 8 bases from J, the gap between germline ends came to 12 bases. The CDR3 spans 12 residues. CDR1 and CDR2 from the germline V gene are SGDLS and YYNGEE. The CDR3 DNA sequence: TGTGCCAGCAGCAGAGGGCTGGAGGGCTACACCTTC. Protein: CASSRGLEGYTF. The complete variable domain, with remaining parts taken from reference TRBV9 and TRBJ1-2, reads DSGVTQTPKHLITATGQRVTLRCSPRSGDLSVYWYQQSLDQGLQFLIQYYNGEERAKGNILERFSAQQFPDLHSELNLSSLELGDSALYFCASSRGLEGYTFGSGTRLTVV.

The chain is built from TRBV5-4 and TRBJ2-7; 9 bases agree with TRBD2. The CDR3 spans 17 residues. J was trimmed by 2 bases and V by 3 bases; bases with no gene match: 12. Germline CDR1 SGHNT, CDR2 YYREEE (reference sequence). CDR3 nucleotide sequence: TGTGCCAGCAGCTGGAGACTACTAGCGGGTGAGACCTACGAGCAGTACTTC. It is translated as CASSWRLLAGETYEQYF. The variable domain in full, completed from reference TRBV5-4 and TRBJ2-7, reads ETGVTQSPTHLIKTRGQQVTLRCSSQSGHNTVSWYQQALGQGPQFIFQYYREEENGRGNFPPRFSGLQFPNYSSELNVNALELDDSALYLCASSWRLLAGETYEQYFGPGTRLTVT.

The chain has TRBV18 and TRBJ2-3; D may be TRBD2 (5 bases). Germline values: CDR1 KGHSH, CDR2 LQKENI. The V end was cut by 4 bases, the J end by 5 bases, with 13 bases between. This CDR3 contains 14 residues. Here the CDR3 DNA reads TGTGCCAGCTCACAAGACTACGGAGTAGATACGCAGTATTTT. Encoded protein: CASSQDYGVDTQYF. Together with reference TRBV18 and TRBJ2-3, the CDR3 gives the full variable domain: NAGVMQNPRHLVRRRGQEARLRCSPMKGHSHVYWYRQLPEEGLKFMVYLQKENIIDESGMPKERFSAEFPKEGPSILRIQQVVRGDSAAYFCASSQDYGVDTQYFGPGTRLTVL.

In this sample, this clone turned up once. V usage is TRBV28 and J usage is TRBJ1-2; D remains ambiguous. Germline lookup yields CDR1 MDHEN and CDR2 SYDVKM. Trimming removed 6 bases at V and 8 bases at J, with 13 bases between. This CDR3 region has 12 residues. The CDR3 loop reads CASSPGFRGYTF. Written as DNA, the CDR3 is TGTGCCAGCAGCCCGGGGTTTCGGGGCTACACCTTC.

The chain employs TRBV2 and TRBJ1-5; perhaps TRBD1 as D (5 bases). CDR3 length: 12 residues. Germline CDR1 reads SNHLY; CDR2 reads FYNNEI. V was cut by 10 bases and J by 3 bases, with 10 bases left in between. This CDR3 reads CATRDLNQPQHF. DNA for the CDR3: TGTGCCACCCGGGACCTCAATCAGCCCCAGCATTTT.

The gene calls are TRBV6-1 and TRBJ1-2, with 11 positions matching TRBD1. The CDR3 has 16 residues. Germline V CDR1 and CDR2: MNHNS, SASEGT. Trimming cost V 4 bases and J 4 bases; bases outside gene matches: 8. CDR3 sequence: CASSVIRTGGSYGYTF. The CDR3 nucleotides are TGTGCCAGCAGTGTGATTAGGACAGGGGGCTCCTATGGCTACACCTTC.

This chain uses TRBV27 with TRBJ2-7; possibly TRBD1 or TRBD2 for D (5 bases each). The CDR3 is 15 residues long. V shed 6 bases and J shed 0 bases, with 15 bases lying between them. Per the germline V gene, CDR1 is MNHEY and CDR2 is SMNVEV (reference sequence). CDR3 region: CASSLRDGPSYEQYF. The CDR3 DNA reads as TGTGCCAGCAGCCTCCGGGACGGACCCTCCTACGAGCAGTACTTC.

The CDR3 reads CASSAAPGTTYEQYF. DNA of the CDR3: TGTGCCAGTAGTGCGGCCCCTGGGACAACCTACGAGCAGTACTTC. The rearrangement uses TRBV19 and TRBJ2-7, with TRBD1 as a possible D gene (6 bases). Germline V gene sequence: CDR1 LNHDA, CDR2 SQIVND (reference sequence). Trimming removed 5 bases at V and 2 bases at J, with 16 bases between. The CDR3 spans 15 residues.

This chain links TRBV29-1 with TRBJ2-7; 12 positions agree with TRBD1. The V and J ends lost 7 bases and 3 bases, in that order; junction bases with no gene match: 4. The CDR3 length is 13 residues. Germline V gene lookup returns CDR1 SQVTM and CDR2 ANQGSEA. The CDR3 region is CSAGTGGGYEQYF. The CDR3, as DNA: TGCAGCGCCGGGACAGGGGGCGGCTACGAGCAGTACTTC.

The rearrangement links TRBV28 to TRBJ1-5; 7 bases map to TRBD1. The CDR3 covers 13 residues. The trim removed 6 bases at V and 9 bases at J, leaving 8 bases unmatched. Germline CDR1 reads MDHEN; CDR2 reads SYDVKM. CDR3: CASRRQGSLPQHF. CDR3 DNA: TGTGCCAGCAGGCGACAGGGTTCTCTGCCCCAGCATTTT.

J is TRBJ1-4 and V is TRBV11-2; 11 bases match TRBD1. The CDR3 is 15 amino acids. Looked up from germline, CDR1 is SGHAT and CDR2 is FQNNGV. V was clipped by 5 bases and J by 8 bases; unmatched bases: 7. The CDR3 is CASSPGTGGGEKLFF. CDR3 in DNA: TGTGCCAGCAGCCCTGGGACAGGGGGAGGAGAAAAACTGTTTTTT.

The J gene is TRBJ2-2, the V gene TRBV7-9; D unresolved. Per the germline V gene, CDR1 is SEHNR and CDR2 is FQNEAQ (reference sequence). The CDR3 sequence is 12 residues long. V lost 6 bases and J 6 bases, leaving 8 bases between the germline ends. CDR3 amino acids: CASRNRAGELFF. CDR3 DNA sequence: TGTGCCAGCAGGAACCGGGCCGGGGAGCTGTTTTTT.

V usage is TRBV27 and J usage is TRBJ1-1; the D is unclear. Germline V CDR1 and CDR2: MNHEY, SMNVEV (reference sequence). V was trimmed by 6 bases and J by 5 bases, leaving 13 bases between them. The CDR3 runs to 13 residues. The CDR3 sequence is CASRKTGGTEAFF. The CDR3 bases are TGTGCCAGCAGAAAGACCGGCGGGACTGAAGCTTTCTTT.